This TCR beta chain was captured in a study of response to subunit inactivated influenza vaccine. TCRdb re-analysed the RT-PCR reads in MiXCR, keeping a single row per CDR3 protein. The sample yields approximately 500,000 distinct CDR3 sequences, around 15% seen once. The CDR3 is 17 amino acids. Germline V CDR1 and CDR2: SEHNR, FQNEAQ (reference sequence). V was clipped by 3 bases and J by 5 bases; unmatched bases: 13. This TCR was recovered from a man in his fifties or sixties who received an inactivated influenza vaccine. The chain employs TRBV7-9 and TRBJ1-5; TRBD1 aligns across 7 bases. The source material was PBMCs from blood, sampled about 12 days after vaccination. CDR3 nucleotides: TGTGCCAGCAGCTTGATAGGGGGTAACAGGGGAGATCAGCCCCAGCATTTT. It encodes CASSLIGGNRGDQPQHF.